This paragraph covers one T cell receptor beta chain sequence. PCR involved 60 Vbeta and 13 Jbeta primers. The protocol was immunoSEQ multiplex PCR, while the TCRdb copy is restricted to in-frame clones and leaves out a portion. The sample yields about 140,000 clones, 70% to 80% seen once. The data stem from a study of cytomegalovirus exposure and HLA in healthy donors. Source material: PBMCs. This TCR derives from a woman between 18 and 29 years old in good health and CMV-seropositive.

The CDR3 reads CASSHTGTGVNEQYF. The CDR3 region has the DNA TGTGCCAGCAGCCACACCGGGACAGGGGTCAACGAGCAGTACTTC. The gene calls are TRBV7-2 and TRBJ2-7; the match to TRBD1 covers 10 bases. The CDR3 consists of 15 residues. The V gene's germline CDR1 is SGHTA and CDR2 FQGNSA. V gave up 5 bases and J gave up 5 bases; unmatched junction bases: 9.